Sequencing of this T cell receptor beta chain was carried out in a study of neurological immune-mediated disorders. Study results and limitations: The study phylogenetically grouped the repertoires of 18 of 34 multiple sclerosis patients into one related-CDR3 cluster, a possible signature.

This clonotype was observed at least ten times. The antigen is undetermined. Germline V gene data show CDR1 as SGHKS and CDR2 as YYEKEE (reference sequence). The V gene lost 0 bases and the J gene lost 4 bases, with 8 bases spanning the gap. The CDR3 totals 14 residues. As for the cDNA, it was generated by 5'RACE with 10-nucleotide random UMIs. TCRdb fed the 5' RACE reads into MiXCR, producing one record per CDR3 protein. Counted here are roughly 50,000 distinct CDR3 sequences, around 4% occurring once; the ten biggest clones make up 5.7%. Source material: PBMCs. The sequence came from an older woman with multiple sclerosis. The genes are TRBV5-5 and TRBJ2-1; D ambiguous. The CDR3, as DNA: TGTGCCAGCAGCTTGGCTCCCGAGTACAATGAGCAGTTCTTC. Its translation: CASSLAPEYNEQFF.